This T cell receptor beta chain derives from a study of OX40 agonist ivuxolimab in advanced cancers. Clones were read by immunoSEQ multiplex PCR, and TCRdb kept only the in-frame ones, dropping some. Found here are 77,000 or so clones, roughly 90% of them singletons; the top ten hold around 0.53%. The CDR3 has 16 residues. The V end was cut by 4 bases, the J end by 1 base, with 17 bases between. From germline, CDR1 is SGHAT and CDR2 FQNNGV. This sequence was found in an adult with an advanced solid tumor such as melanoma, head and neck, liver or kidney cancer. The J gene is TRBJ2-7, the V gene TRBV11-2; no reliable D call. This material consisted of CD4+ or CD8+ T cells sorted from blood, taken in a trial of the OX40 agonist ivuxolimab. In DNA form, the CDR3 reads TGTGCCAGCAGCTCGGTGAGGCGAGCTAGGTCCTACGAGCAGTACTTC. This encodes CASSSVRRARSYEQYF.